This T cell receptor (beta chain) is drawn from a study of cytomegalovirus exposure and HLA in healthy donors. Study observations and caveats: Listed as cytomegalovirus-associated were 150 to 200 TCR beta chains.

For this clone: Its antigen remains unknown.

The roughly 120-subject validation cohort, separate from the approximately 670-subject first cohort, included the donors. Using immunoSEQ multiplex PCR, the repertoire was profiled, and TCRdb retains in-frame clones only, with some absent. Of some 83,000 clones detected, approximately 93% appear once; the ten largest clones hold approximately 3.3%. The CDR3 is 15 amino acids. V was cut by 6 bases and J by 4 bases, with 19 bases left in between. In germline, CDR1 is SGHRS, CDR2 YFSETQ. The TCR originated in a woman younger than 35 in good health and CMV-seropositive. The sample consisted of PBMCs. The chain uses TRBV5-1 and TRBJ1-1, with D perhaps TRBD1 (6 bases). CDR3 in amino acids: CASKETPEGGTEAFF. In DNA form, the CDR3 reads TGCGCCAGCAAAGAAACCCCGGAAGGGGGCACTGAAGCTTTCTTT.